This T cell receptor beta chain was retrieved from a study of blood T cell repertoires in COVID-19. Background on the study: COVID-19 samples, acute and convalescent, were from the United States, Italy and Spain.

Original analysis: The assay estimated nucleated cells by amplifying reference gene primers. Measured with immunoSEQ multiplex PCR; TCRdb has only the in-frame clones, and not every one. V, J and clone size reflect that table, while D and trimming were determined from the DNA. Among about 220,000 clones listed, around 80% were seen once. Specimen: peripheral blood. The receptor comes from a human donor in a cohort sampled during active COVID-19.

The CDR3 spells CASSYGQGDGYTF. As DNA, the CDR3 is TGTGCCAGCAGTTACGGACAGGGGGATGGCTACACCTTC. The rearrangement uses TRBV6-5 and TRBJ1-2, with 10 bases fitting TRBD1. The CDR3 contains 13 residues. Germline CDR1 reads MNHEY; CDR2 reads SVGAGI. V dropped 2 bases and J dropped 6; count of bases not matched to a gene: 0.